These 21 T cell receptor beta chains were all obtained from the same sample, sequenced in a study of T cells in women clearing cervical HPV infection. Profiling relied on immunoSEQ multiplex PCR, and the TCRdb table lists in-frame clones only, not all of them. There are under 50,000 clones in the sample, with about 0.94% held by the top ten. What was sequenced was blood buffy coat. Receptors originate from a woman between 18 and 69 years old with a cervical HPV16 infection that either progressed to CIN3+ or cleared (not recorded which).

This CDR3 is CASVNSGANVLFF. CDR3 DNA, as far as it was read: TGTGCCAGCGTCAACTCTGGGGCCAACGTG. J is TRBJ2-2 and V is TRBV2; D possibly corresponds to TRBD1 (5 bases). The read comes to an end 3 residues before the CDR3 does, leaving the germline J gene to fill in the end. There are 13 residues in the CDR3. Germline lookup yields CDR1 SNHLY and CDR2 FYNNEI. Full variable domain (missing parts from reference TRBV2 and TRBJ2-2): EPEVTQTPSHQVTQMGQEVILRCVPISNHLYFYWYRQILGQKVEFLVSFYNNEISEKSEIFDDQFSVERPDGSNFTLKIRSTKLEDSAMYFCASVNSGANVLFFGEGSRLTVL.

The CDR3 sequence: CASTPGPGEVVEQYF. Incomplete CDR3 DNA: TGCGCCAGCACCCCGGGCCCGGGGGAAGTCGTCGAG. The rearrangement joins TRBV4-1 to TRBJ2-7; D is possibly TRBD2 (6 bases). The read finishes 3 residues shy of the CDR3 end, and the germline J gene is used to complete it. Germline V gives CDR1 MGHRA, CDR2 YSYEKL. The CDR3 contains 15 residues. The ends were cut back, 7 bases at V and 6 bases at J, with 22 bases in the middle.

On this clone: The sequence runs out 3 residues before the end of the CDR3; the remainder is reconstructed from the germline J gene. The chain uses TRBV23-1 and TRBJ1-1, with D possibly TRBD1 on 5 matching bases. TRBV23-1 counts as an open reading frame of uncertain function. CDR3 size: 15 residues. The V and J ends lost 8 bases and 4 bases respectively, with 20 bases between them. The CDR3 reads CASPTTGGEVTEAFF. The CDR3 DNA, read in part, is TGCGCCAGCCCAACTACGGGGGGGGAGGTCACTGAA.

Note on this clone: The read halts 3 residues ahead of the CDR3 end, with the missing end drawn from the germline J gene. The rearrangement joins TRBV4-1 to TRBJ1-6; D is unclear. Germline loops: CDR1 MGHRA, CDR2 YSYEKL. Trimming pared 0 bases from V and 9 bases from J, leaving 6 bases between. CDR3 length equals 13 residues. The CDR3 spells CASSQENFSPLHF. CDR3 bases read: TGCGCCAGCAGCCAAGAGAACTTTTCACCC.

For this clone: Coverage ceases 3 residues before the CDR3 finishes, and the germline J gene fills in the end. The chain couples TRBV20-1 to TRBJ1-2; 9 bases fit TRBD1. There are 14 residues in the CDR3. V trimming: 4 bases; J trimming: 5 bases; junction bases outside the gene matches: 8. CDR1 DFQATT and CDR2 SNEGSKA come from the germline V gene (reference sequence). The CDR3 DNA, read in part, is TGCAGTGCTACTGACGAGGACAGGGGTTATGGC. Protein sequence: CSATDEDRGYG. The entire CDR3 is CSATDEDRGYGYTF.

As regards this clone: The CDR3 end lies 3 residues beyond the end of the read and is filled in from the germline J gene. J is TRBJ2-7 and V is TRBV11-2; D is unclear. Germline V gene lookup returns CDR1 SGHAT and CDR2 FQNNGV. The V end was cut by 2 bases, the J end by 4 bases, with 12 bases between. The CDR3 is 14 amino acids. Partial CDR3 DNA: TGTGCCAGCAGCTTACCAGGTCAAGGGTACGAG. It is translated as CASSLPGQGYE. The complete CDR3 reads CASSLPGQGYEQYF.

Points on this clone: The read stops 3 residues short of the end of the CDR3; the missing end is completed from the germline J gene. V usage is TRBV28 and J usage is TRBJ1-4, with TRBD1 identical over 9 bases. Germline lookup yields CDR1 MDHEN and CDR2 SYDVKM. The CDR3 contains 17 residues. After removal of 5 bases from V and 8 bases from J, the junction contained 15 bases not matched to a gene. This CDR3 is CASSTQQGAVIGEKLFF. The sequenced CDR3 bases are TGTGCCAGCAGTACCCAACAGGGGGCGGTGATTGGAGAAAAA.

With regard to this clone: The CDR3 extends 3 residues past the end of the read, so its final part is completed from the germline J gene. The rearrangement links TRBV18 to TRBJ1-1; perhaps TRBD1 as D (6 bases). CDR1 and CDR2 from the germline V gene are KGHSH and LQKENI. V lost 6 bases to trimming and J lost 1 base, with 15 bases between them. This CDR3 has 15 amino acids. CDR3 region: CASSFIVRGNTEAFF. Incomplete CDR3 DNA: TGTGCCAGCTCGTTTATCGTCAGGGGGAACACTGAA.

A note on this clone: The missing CDR3 end, 3 residues past where the read stops, is filled in from the germline J gene. The chain uses TRBV9 and TRBJ2-3; TRBD2 agrees at 7 bases. Germline V gene data show CDR1 as SGDLS and CDR2 as YYNGEE. CDR3 length: 15 amino acids. J was trimmed by 4 bases and V by 4 bases; bases with no gene match: 9. CDR3 residues: CASSSGLERSDTQYF. CDR3 DNA (partial): TGTGCCAGCAGCTCCGGACTAGAACGCTCAGATACG.

For this clone: The read halts 3 residues ahead of the CDR3 end, with the missing end drawn from the germline J gene. The genes are TRBV10-3 and TRBJ2-2, with D perhaps TRBD1 (5 bases). This CDR3 has 13 amino acids. Germline assignment: CDR1 ENHRY and CDR2 SYGVKD. Incomplete CDR3 DNA: TGTGCCATCAGCGCAGGGTTGGATGAAAAG. This encodes CAISAGLDEK. The whole CDR3 sequence is CAISAGLDEKLFF.

With respect to this clone: The read halts 3 residues ahead of the CDR3 end, with the missing end drawn from the germline J gene. The rearrangement uses TRBV5-1 and TRBJ1-2, with D tentatively TRBD1 (6 bases). The ends were cut back, 4 bases at V and 3 bases at J, with 10 bases in the middle. The length of the CDR3 is 13 residues. Germline values: CDR1 SGHRS, CDR2 YFSETQ. The CDR3 sequence: CASSNPGDYGYTF. CDR3 bases read: TGCGCCAGCAGCAACCCAGGGGACTATGGC.

Considering frequency, this clone is medium-sized. The CDR3 goes on 3 residues after the read ends, and that part is filled in from the germline J gene. This chain links TRBV12-3 or TRBV12-4 with TRBJ2-5, with 7 bases fitting TRBD1. The CDR3 is 14 amino acids. Trimming took 6 bases from V and 3 from J; bases not matched to a gene: 7. CDR3 DNA (partial): TGTGCCAGCAGCCCCCTCGACAGGGAAGAGACC. This sequence encodes CASSPLDREET. The full CDR3 sequence reads CASSPLDREETQYF.

Turning to this clone: The read terminates 3 residues ahead of where the CDR3 ends, so the germline J gene completes it. This rearrangement joins TRBV2 to TRBJ1-5; 9 bases line up with TRBD1. This CDR3 spans 17 amino acids. Per germline, CDR1 SNHLY and CDR2 FYNNEI. J lost 6 bases, V lost 7 bases, and 16 bases had no gene match. The CDR3 protein is CASTRDREQGVGQPQHF. The sequenced CDR3 bases are TGTGCCAGCACCAGGGACAGGGAGCAGGGGGTTGGTCAGCCC. Full variable domain (rest looked up from reference TRBV2 and TRBJ1-5): EPEVTQTPSHQVTQMGQEVILRCVPISNHLYFYWYRQILGQKVEFLVSFYNNEISEKSEIFDDQFSVERPDGSNFTLKIRSTKLEDSAMYFCASTRDREQGVGQPQHFGDGTRLSIL.

CDR3 DNA (partial): TGTGCCAGTAGTTTACAAGGCTACACTGAA. Its translation is CASSLQGYTE. The full CDR3 protein is CASSLQGYTEAFF. V gene TRBV19 combines with J gene TRBJ1-1, with unresolved D. The DNA ends 3 residues before the CDR3 does, and the rest of the CDR3 is filled in from the germline J gene. The CDR3 spans 13 residues. The V gene's germline CDR1 is LNHDA and CDR2 SQIVND (reference sequence). V lost 5 bases to trimming and J lost 3 bases, with 10 bases between them. The variable domain in full, completed from reference TRBV19 and TRBJ1-1, reads DGGITQSPKYLFRKEGQNVTLSCEQNLNHDAMYWYRQDPGQGLRLIYYSQIVNDFQKGDIAEGYSVSREKKESFPLTVTSAQKNPTAFYLCASSLQGYTEAFFGQGTRLTVV.

Turning to this clone: The CDR3 is cut off 3 residues early in the read; its end comes from the germline J gene. The chain carries TRBV7-9 and TRBJ1-2; no definite D call. This CDR3 region has 12 residues. In germline, CDR1 is SEHNR, CDR2 FQNEAQ (reference sequence). CDR3 region: CASSLGFYDYTF. The sequenced CDR3 bases are TGTGCCAGCAGCTTAGGGTTCTACGAC.

Worth noting for this clone: The missing CDR3 end, 3 residues past where the read stops, is filled in from the germline J gene. This rearrangement joins TRBV19 to TRBJ1-1, with 12 bases fitting TRBD1. Trimming removed 4 bases from V and 7 bases from J; junction bases left unmatched: 7. The CDR3 sequence is 15 residues long. From germline, CDR1 is LNHDA and CDR2 SQIVND (reference sequence). The sequenced CDR3 bases are TGTGCCAGTAGTACCTGGGACAGGGGGCAGCGTGAA. Its translation: CASSTWDRGQRE. The complete CDR3 protein is CASSTWDRGQREAFF.

With regard to this clone: The CDR3 is cut off 3 residues early in the read; its end comes from the germline J gene. The genes are TRBV19 and TRBJ2-2; the match to TRBD2 covers 8 bases. V gave up 3 bases and J gave up 6 bases; unmatched junction bases: 9. Germline V gives CDR1 LNHDA, CDR2 SQIVND (reference sequence). The CDR3 is 16 amino acids. The CDR3 here is CASSIAGGWLSGELFF. The CDR3 bases that were read are TGTGCCAGTAGTATCGCGGGGGGCTGGCTGTCCGGGGAG.

Remarks on this clone: The CDR3 goes on 3 residues after the read ends, and that part is filled in from the germline J gene. The chain has TRBV2 and TRBJ2-1; D is ambiguous. This CDR3 contains 14 residues. Germline assignment: CDR1 SNHLY and CDR2 FYNNEI. The V gene lost 4 bases and the J gene lost 5 bases, with 12 bases spanning the gap. The CDR3 sequence: CASSVLASNNEQFF. The DNA read from the CDR3 is TGTGCCAGCAGTGTATTGGCCTCGAACAATGAG.

Note on this clone: The sequenced fragment ends 3 residues before the CDR3 boundary, so the rest is inferred from the germline J gene. V and J are TRBV5-1 and TRBJ1-2; D remains ambiguous. Germline-derived CDR1 and CDR2 are SGHRS and YFSETQ. The CDR3 is 14 residues long. Trimming took off 3 bases at V and 1 base at J, with 10 bases between the two ends. The CDR3 bases that were read are TGCGCCAGCAGCTCATCGACGGGTAACTATGGC. Its translation is CASSSSTGNYG. The CDR3 in its entirety is CASSSSTGNYGYTF.

To note about this clone: The observed sequence ends 3 residues before the CDR3 terminus, with the missing tail filled in from the germline J gene. This chain joins TRBV29-1 and TRBJ2-2; D remains unclear. The germline V gene has CDR1 SQVTM and CDR2 ANQGSEA. The CDR3 runs 12 residues. Trimming left V 4 bases short and J 7 bases short, with 10 bases between. The sequenced CDR3 bases are TGCAGCGTTGCCACCCCCGGCGGGGAG. Its translation is CSVATPGGE. In full, the CDR3 is CSVATPGGELFF.

CDR3 DNA (partial): TGTGCCAGCAGCGATAGGAACACTGAA. This sequence encodes CASSDRNTE. The full CDR3 is CASSDRNTEAFF. J is TRBJ1-1 and V is TRBV2, with D uncertain. The read falls 3 residues short of the CDR3 end, and the missing part is taken from the germline J gene. CDR1 SNHLY and CDR2 FYNNEI come from the germline V gene. With 6 bases removed from V and 1 base from J, the gap between germline ends came to 6 bases. The CDR3 spans 12 residues.